A selection of T cell receptor beta chains follows, all from one sample in a study of shared clonotypes between healthy human individuals. This table comes from immunoSEQ multiplex PCR, and its TCRdb copy is limited to in-frame clones, with some not included. The sample consists of about 2 million clones, about 95% of them appearing once. Input material: naive CD8+ T cells sorted from blood. These receptors all come from a man between 18 and 35 years old in good health. The CDR3 runs from the conserved cysteine through the conserved F or W. Fields, in order: J gene, V gene, CDR3 protein.

J: TRBJ2-5
V: TRBV10-3
CDR3: CAISDDPAETQYF

J: TRBJ2-1
V: TRBV27
CDR3: CASSFTGRAPSYNEQFF

J: TRBJ2-5
V: TRBV7-9
CDR3: CASTLAGQETQYF

J: TRBJ2-5
V: TRBV6-5
CDR3: CATEPVETQYF

J: TRBJ2-7
V: TRBV5-4
CDR3: CASSPGSSYEQYF

J: TRBJ2-5
V: TRBV6-5
CDR3: CASSYLDSQETQYF

J: TRBJ2-7
V: TRBV2
CDR3: CASSEWEVNGEQYF

J: TRBJ1-1
V: TRBV27
CDR3: CASSWDPNTEAFF

J: TRBJ1-1
V: TRBV7-9
CDR3: CASSDTGGDTEAFF

J: TRBJ2-7
V: TRBV4-1
CDR3: CASSQRVGGSYEQYF

J: TRBJ1-2
V: TRBV27
CDR3: CASSLKGGGSYGYTF

J: TRBJ1-2
V: TRBV29-1
CDR3: CSVGDRVDYGYTF

J: TRBJ2-7
V: TRBV6-1
CDR3: CASSEGGTGNPFSYEQYF

J: TRBJ2-3
V: TRBV7-9
CDR3: CASSLVGTPDTQYF

J: TRBJ1-5
V: TRBV2
CDR3: CASSEALFMSNQPQHF

J: TRBJ2-7
V: TRBV6-6
CDR3: CASSRTSGSYEQYF

J: TRBJ2-7
V: TRBV7-6
CDR3: CASSLGGALEQYF

J: TRBJ2-7
V: TRBV7-9
CDR3: CASSRTGGGEQYF

J: TRBJ2-7
V: TRBV5-4
CDR3: CASNGEGDEQYF

J: TRBJ1-2
V: TRBV4-3
CDR3: CASSPGQGYGYTF

J: TRBJ2-3
V: TRBV2
CDR3: CASTDLLERTDTQYF

J: TRBJ2-1
V: TRBV9
CDR3: CASSVAGGGRNNEQFF

J: TRBJ2-1
V: TRBV5-6
CDR3: CASSLGLAANEQFF

J: TRBJ1-1
V: TRBV11-2
CDR3: CASSPKRVAFF

J: TRBJ2-7
V: TRBV30
CDR3: CAWSVEDPYEQYF

J: TRBJ2-5
V: TRBV4-1
CDR3: CASSQEVLGTDQGTQYF

J: TRBJ1-2
V: TRBV14
CDR3: CASSQEEWNYGYTF

J: TRBJ2-7
V: TRBV5-1
CDR3: CASSLRPSYEQYF

J: TRBJ2-3
V: TRBV5-1
CDR3: CASSFQGLDTQYF

J: TRBJ1-4
V: TRBV7-9
CDR3: CASSEGTGEDEKLFF

J: TRBJ1-5
V: TRBV6-6
CDR3: CASSYWGTGHQPQHF

J: TRBJ1-3
V: TRBV13
CDR3: CASSLTGGRSGNTIYF

J: TRBJ2-3
V: TRBV29-1
CDR3: CSVRGSSTDTQYF

J: TRBJ1-1
V: TRBV6-5
CDR3: CASSYSWTVDTEAFF

J: TRBJ2-1
V: TRBV29-1
CDR3: CSVYRDLHNEQFF

J: TRBJ2-7
V: TRBV6-5
CDR3: CASSPGGEFYEQYF